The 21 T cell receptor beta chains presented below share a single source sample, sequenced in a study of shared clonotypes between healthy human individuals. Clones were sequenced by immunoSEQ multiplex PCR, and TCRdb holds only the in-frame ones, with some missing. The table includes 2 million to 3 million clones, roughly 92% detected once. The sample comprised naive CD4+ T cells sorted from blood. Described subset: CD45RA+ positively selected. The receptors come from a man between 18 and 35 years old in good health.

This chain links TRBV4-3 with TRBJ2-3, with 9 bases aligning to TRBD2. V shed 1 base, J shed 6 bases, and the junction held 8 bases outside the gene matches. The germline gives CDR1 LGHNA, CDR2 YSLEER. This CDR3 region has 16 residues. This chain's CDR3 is CASSQAGSGSRDTQYF. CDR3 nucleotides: TGCGCCAGCAGCCAAGCTGGTAGCGGGAGCAGGGATACGCAGTATTTT.

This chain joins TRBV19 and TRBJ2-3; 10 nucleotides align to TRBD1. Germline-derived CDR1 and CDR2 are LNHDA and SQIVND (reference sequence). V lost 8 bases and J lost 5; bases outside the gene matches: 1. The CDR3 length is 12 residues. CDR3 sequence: CASGQGGDTQYF. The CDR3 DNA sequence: TGTGCCAGTGGACAGGGGGGAGATACGCAGTATTTT. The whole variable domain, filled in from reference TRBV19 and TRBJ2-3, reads DGGITQSPKYLFRKEGQNVTLSCEQNLNHDAMYWYRQDPGQGLRLIYYSQIVNDFQKGDIAEGYSVSREKKESFPLTVTSAQKNPTAFYLCASGQGGDTQYFGPGTRLTVL.

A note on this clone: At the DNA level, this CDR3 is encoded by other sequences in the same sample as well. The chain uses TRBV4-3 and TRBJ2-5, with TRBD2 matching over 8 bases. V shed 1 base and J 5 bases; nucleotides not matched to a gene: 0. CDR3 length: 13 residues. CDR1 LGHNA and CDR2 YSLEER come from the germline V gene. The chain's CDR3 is CASSQGLAETQYF. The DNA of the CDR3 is TGCGCCAGCAGCCAAGGACTAGCGGAGACCCAGTACTTC.

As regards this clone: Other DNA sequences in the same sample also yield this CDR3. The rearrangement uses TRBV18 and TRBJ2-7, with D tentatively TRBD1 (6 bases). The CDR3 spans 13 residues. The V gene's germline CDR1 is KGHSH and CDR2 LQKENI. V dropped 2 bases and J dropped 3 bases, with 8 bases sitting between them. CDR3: CASSPGQSYEQYF. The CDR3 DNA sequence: TGTGCCAGCTCACCAGGACAGAGCTACGAGCAGTACTTC.

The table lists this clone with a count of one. The CDR3 spells CASSSTGGLGYGYTF. CDR3 in DNA: TGCGCCAGCAGCTCGACAGGGGGCCTTGGCTATGGCTACACCTTC. The V and J genes are TRBV5-1 and TRBJ1-2; 10 bases line up with TRBD1. V gave up 3 bases and J gave up 4 bases; unmatched junction bases: 6. The CDR3 sequence is 15 residues long. The germline gives CDR1 SGHRS, CDR2 YFSETQ.

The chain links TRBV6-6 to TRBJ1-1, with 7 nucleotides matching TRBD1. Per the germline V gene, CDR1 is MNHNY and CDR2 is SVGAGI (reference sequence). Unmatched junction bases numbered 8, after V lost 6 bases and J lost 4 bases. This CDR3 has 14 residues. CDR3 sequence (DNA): TGTGCCAGCAGGGTAATTCAGGGGGGCACTGAAGCTTTCTTT. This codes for CASRVIQGGTEAFF.

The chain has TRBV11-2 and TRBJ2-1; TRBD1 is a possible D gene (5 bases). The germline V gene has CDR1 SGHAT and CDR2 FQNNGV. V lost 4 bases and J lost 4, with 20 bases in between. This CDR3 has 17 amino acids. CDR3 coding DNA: TGTGCCAGCAGCTCCCCATTAACCGTCAGGGATTACAATGAGCAGTTCTTC. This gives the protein CASSSPLTVRDYNEQFF.

The chain's CDR3 is CASSSGGDSYEQYF. The CDR3 nucleotides are TGTGCCAGTAGTAGCGGGGGCGATTCCTACGAGCAGTACTTC. The V call is TRBV19, the J call TRBJ2-7, with a tentative D call TRBD2 (7 bases). From germline, CDR1 is LNHDA and CDR2 SQIVND (reference sequence). The length of the CDR3 is 14 residues. The V and J ends lost 4 bases and 1 base respectively, with 11 bases between them.

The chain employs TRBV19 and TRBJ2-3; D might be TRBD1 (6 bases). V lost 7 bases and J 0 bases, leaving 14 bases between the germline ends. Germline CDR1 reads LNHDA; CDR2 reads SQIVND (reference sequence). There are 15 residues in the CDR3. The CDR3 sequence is CASNKGVLSTDTQYF. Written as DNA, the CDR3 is TGTGCCAGTAATAAGGGGGTCCTTAGCACAGATACGCAGTATTTT.

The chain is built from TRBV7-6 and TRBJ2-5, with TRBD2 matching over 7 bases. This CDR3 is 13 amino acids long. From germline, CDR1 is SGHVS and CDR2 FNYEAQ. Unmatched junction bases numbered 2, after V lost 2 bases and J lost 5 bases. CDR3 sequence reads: CASSLYGGETQYF. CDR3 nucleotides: TGTGCCAGCAGCTTATACGGGGGGGAGACCCAGTACTTC.

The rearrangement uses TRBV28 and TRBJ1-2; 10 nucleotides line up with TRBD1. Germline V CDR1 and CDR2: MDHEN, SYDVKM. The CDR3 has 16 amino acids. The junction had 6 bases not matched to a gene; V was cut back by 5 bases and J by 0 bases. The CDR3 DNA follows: TGTGCCAGCAGTCCTCTCGGACAGGGGGCTAACTATGGCTACACCTTC. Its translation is CASSPLGQGANYGYTF.

As DNA, the CDR3 is TGTGCCAGCAGCTTAGATCGACACGTAACCTACGAGCAGTACTTC. This gives the protein CASSLDRHVTYEQYF. The chain employs TRBV11-2 and TRBJ2-7; no definite D call. Trimming left V 0 bases short and J 2 bases short, with 11 bases between. The CDR3 runs 15 residues. Germline CDR1 reads SGHAT; CDR2 reads FQNNGV.

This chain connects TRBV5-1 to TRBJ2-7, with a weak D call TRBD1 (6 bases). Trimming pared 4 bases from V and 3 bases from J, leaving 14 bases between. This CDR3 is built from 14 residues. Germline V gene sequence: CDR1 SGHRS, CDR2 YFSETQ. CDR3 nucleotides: TGCGCCAGCAGCCTTTCATGGACAGACTACGAGCAGTACTTC. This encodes CASSLSWTDYEQYF.

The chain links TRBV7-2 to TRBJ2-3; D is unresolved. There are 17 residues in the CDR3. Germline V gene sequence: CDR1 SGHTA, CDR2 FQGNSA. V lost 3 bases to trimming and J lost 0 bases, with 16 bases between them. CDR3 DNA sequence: TGTGCCAGCAGCTTGCAGGCGAGACTGACTAGCACAGATACGCAGTATTTT. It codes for CASSLQARLTSTDTQYF.

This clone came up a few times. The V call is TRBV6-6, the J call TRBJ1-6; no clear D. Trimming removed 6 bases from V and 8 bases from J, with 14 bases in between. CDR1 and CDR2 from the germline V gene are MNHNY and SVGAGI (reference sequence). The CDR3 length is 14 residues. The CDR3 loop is CASRVPEWDSPLHF. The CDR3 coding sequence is TGTGCCAGCAGGGTGCCGGAATGGGATTCACCCCTCCACTTT.

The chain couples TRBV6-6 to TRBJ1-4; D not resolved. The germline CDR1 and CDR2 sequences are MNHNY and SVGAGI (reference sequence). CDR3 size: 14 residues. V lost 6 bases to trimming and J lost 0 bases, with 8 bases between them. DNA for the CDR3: TGTGCCAGCAGACCCGGGACAACTAATGAAAAACTGTTTTTT. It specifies CASRPGTTNEKLFF.

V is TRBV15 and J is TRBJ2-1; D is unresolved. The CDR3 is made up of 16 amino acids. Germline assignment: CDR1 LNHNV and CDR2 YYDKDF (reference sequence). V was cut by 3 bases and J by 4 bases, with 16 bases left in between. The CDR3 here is CATSRSGQSLYNEQFF. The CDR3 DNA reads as TGTGCCACCAGCAGGTCGGGCCAGTCCCTTTACAATGAGCAGTTCTTC.

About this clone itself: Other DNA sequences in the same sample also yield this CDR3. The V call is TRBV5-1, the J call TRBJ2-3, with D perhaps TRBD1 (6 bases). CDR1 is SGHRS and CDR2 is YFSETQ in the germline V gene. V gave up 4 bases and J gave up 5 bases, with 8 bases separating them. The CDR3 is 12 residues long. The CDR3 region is CASSPRGDTQYF. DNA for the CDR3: TGCGCCAGCAGCCCCAGGGGAGATACGCAGTATTTT.

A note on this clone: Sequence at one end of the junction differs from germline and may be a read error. The CDR3 spells CASSSGRNTGELFF. The CDR3 region has the DNA TGTGCTAGCAGCTCGGGACGGAACACCGGGGAGCTGTTTTTT. The chain employs TRBV7-7 and TRBJ2-2, with D possibly called TRBD1 or TRBD2 (5 bases each). Germline V CDR1 and CDR2: SSHAT, FNYEAQ (reference sequence). The CDR3 is 14 residues long.

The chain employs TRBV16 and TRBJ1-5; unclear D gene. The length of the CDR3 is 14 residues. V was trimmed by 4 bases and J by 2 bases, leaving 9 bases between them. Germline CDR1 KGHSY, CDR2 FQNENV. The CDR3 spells CASSRLYGNQPQHF. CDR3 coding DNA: TGTGCCAGCAGCCGGTTGTATGGCAATCAGCCCCAGCATTTT.

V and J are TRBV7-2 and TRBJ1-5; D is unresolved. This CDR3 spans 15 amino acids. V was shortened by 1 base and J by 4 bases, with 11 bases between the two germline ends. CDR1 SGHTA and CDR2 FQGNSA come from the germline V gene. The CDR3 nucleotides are TGTGCCAGCAGCTTAGTTGGCAGTCCGAATCAGCCCCAGCATTTT. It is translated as CASSLVGSPNQPQHF.